A single T cell receptor beta chain is shown here with its context. The antigen remains unidentified. The CDR3 runs 14 residues. The ends were cut back, 2 bases at V and 2 bases at J, with 9 bases in the middle. Germline CDR1 reads MGHRA; CDR2 reads YSYEKL. The sample belongs to a study of blood T cells in healthy people across ages. The study, taken as a whole, reports: Expanded clonotype shifts may have been confounded, as the donors had an unknown CMV status.

Through a sample-barcoded 5' primer and a J-beta primer mix, a second PCR was run for 7 to 11 cycles. Each CDR3 protein is one row after TCRdb ran MiXCR on the 5' RACE reads. This sample has fewer than 2,000,000 distinct CDR3 sequences, with about 35% found just once. The rearrangement joins TRBV4-1 to TRBJ1-2; a possible D gene is TRBD1 (5 bases). The material sequenced was blood. The receptor's source is a woman under 40 in good health. The CDR3 nucleotides are TGCGCCAGCAGCCAAAGCCGACAGAACTATGGCTACACCTTC. Amino acid sequence: CASSQSRQNYGYTF.